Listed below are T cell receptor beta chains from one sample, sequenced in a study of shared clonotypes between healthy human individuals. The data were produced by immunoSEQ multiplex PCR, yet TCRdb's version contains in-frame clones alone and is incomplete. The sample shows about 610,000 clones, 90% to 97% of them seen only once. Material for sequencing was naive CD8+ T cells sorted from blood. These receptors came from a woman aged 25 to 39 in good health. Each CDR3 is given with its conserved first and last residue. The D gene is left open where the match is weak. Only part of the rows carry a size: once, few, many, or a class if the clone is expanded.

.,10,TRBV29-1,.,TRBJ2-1,TGCAGCGTTGGGGCCCAAGAGCAGTTCTTC,CSVGAQEQFF
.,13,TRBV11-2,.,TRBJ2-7,TGTGCCAGCAGCTTAGGAGCGGCCTACGAGCAGTACTTC,CASSLGAAYEQYF
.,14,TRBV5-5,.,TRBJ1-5,TGTGCCAGCAGAAATTTCCCAGGGATTCAGCCCCAGCATTTT,CASRNFPGIQPQHF
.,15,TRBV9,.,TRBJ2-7,TGTGCCAGCAGCGTAGGGCTCGGAGGTTCCTACGAGCAGTACTTC,CASSVGLGGSYEQYF
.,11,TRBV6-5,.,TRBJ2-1,TGTGCCAGCAGTTACGGAGAGGAGCAGTTCTTC,CASSYGEEQFF
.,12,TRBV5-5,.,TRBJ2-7,TGTGCCAGCAGCTTGGGGGCTAACGAGCAGTACTTC,CASSLGANEQYF
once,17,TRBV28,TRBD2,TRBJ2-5,TGTGCCAGCAGTAGACCGGGACTAGCGGGAGTGGGAGAGACCCAGTACTTC,CASSRPGLAGVGETQYF
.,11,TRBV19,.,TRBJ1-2,TGTGCCAGTTTGGGCGATCATGACTACACCTTC,CASLGDHDYTF
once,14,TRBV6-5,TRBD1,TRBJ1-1,TGTGCCAGCAGTACGCACACAGGGGGCAATGAAGCTTTCTTT,CASSTHTGGNEAFF
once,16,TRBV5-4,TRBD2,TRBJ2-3,TGTGCCAGCAGCTACTCTAGCGGGACTAGCACAGATACGCAGTATTTT,CASSYSSGTSTDTQYF
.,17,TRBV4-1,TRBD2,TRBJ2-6,TGCGCCAGCAGCCGGGGGCTAGCGGGAGATGGGGCCAACGTCCTGACTTTC,CASSRGLAGDGANVLTF
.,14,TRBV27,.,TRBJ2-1,TGTGCCAGCAGTATCGGGACGGTCTACAATGAGCAGTTCTTC,CASSIGTVYNEQFF
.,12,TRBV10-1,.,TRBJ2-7,TGCGCCAGCATCAAGGCGAACTACGAGCAGTACTTC,CASIKANYEQYF
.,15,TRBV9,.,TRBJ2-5,TGTGCCAGCAGCGTAGGTGCGGGTTCCCAAGAGACCCAGTACTTC,CASSVGAGSQETQYF
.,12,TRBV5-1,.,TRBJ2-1,TGCGCCAGCAGCTTGATAAGGGTTGAGCAGTTCTTC,CASSLIRVEQFF
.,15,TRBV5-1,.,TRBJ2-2,TGCGCCAGCAGCCCTTCCAGGGTGAACACCGGGGAGCTGTTTTTT,CASSPSRVNTGELFF
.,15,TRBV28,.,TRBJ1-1,TGTGCCAGCGAGGGCGGGGCCTTCATGAACACTGAAGCTTTCTTT,CASEGGAFMNTEAFF
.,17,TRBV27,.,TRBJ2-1,TGTGCCAGCAGTTTGGCGGCGGGACAGTTTTTTTACAATGAGCAGTTCTTC,CASSLAAGQFFYNEQFF
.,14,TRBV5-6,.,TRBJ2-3,TGTGCCAGCAGCTTGGGAGCAGGGTGGAATACGCAGTATTTT,CASSLGAGWNTQYF
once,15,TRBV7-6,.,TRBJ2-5,TGTGCCAGCAGCCGGGCCTGGGGACAACAAGAGACCCAGTACTTC,CASSRAWGQQETQYF
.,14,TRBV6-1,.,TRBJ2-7,TGTGCCAGCAGTGAAGCGCTCCGGTCCTACGAGCAGTACTTC,CASSEALRSYEQYF
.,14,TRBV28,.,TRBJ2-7,TGTGCCAGCAGCCCGGGCTATTCTGGATCCGAGCAGTACTTC,CASSPGYSGSEQYF
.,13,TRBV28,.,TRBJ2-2,TGTGCCAGCAGTCCTAAATTCACCGGGGAGCTGTTTTTT,CASSPKFTGELFF
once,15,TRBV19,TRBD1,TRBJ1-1,TGTGCCAGTAGTATCGGACAGGGAGAGAACACTGAAGCTTTCTTT,CASSIGQGENTEAFF
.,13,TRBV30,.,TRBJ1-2,TGTGCCTGGAACAAAAGACAGCACTATGGCTACACCTTC,CAWNKRQHYGYTF
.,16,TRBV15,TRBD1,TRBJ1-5,TGTGCCACCAGCGGACTAGGGGGACAGGGGAATCAGCCCCAGCATTTT,CATSGLGGQGNQPQHF
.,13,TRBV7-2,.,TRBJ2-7,TGTGCCAGCAGCGTCAGAGATTCCTACGAGCAGTACTTC,CASSVRDSYEQYF
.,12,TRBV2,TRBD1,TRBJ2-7,TGTGCCAGCGGGGACAGGGGCTACGAGCAGTACTTC,CASGDRGYEQYF
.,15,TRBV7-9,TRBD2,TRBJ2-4,TGTGCCAGCAGCGACATAACCGGGACTAGCGCCGATCAGTACTTC,CASSDITGTSADQYF
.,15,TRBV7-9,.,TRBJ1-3,TGTGCCAGCAGCCGACCGACCTCCGACAGAAACACCATATATTTT,CASSRPTSDRNTIYF
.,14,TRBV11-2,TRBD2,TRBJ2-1,TGTGCCAGCAGCTTAACGGGAGGGACGAATGAGCAGTTCTTC,CASSLTGGTNEQFF
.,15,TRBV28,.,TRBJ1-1,TGTGCCAGCAGTGCCGCCCCAAAGGGGTACACTGAAGCTTTCTTT,CASSAAPKGYTEAFF
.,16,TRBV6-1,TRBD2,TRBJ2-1,TGTGCCAGCAGTGACACAGCGGGAGGATCCTACAATGAGCAGTTCTTC,CASSDTAGGSYNEQFF
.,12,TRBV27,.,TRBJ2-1,TGTGCCAGCAGCAACAGCGGCAATGAGCAGTTCTTC,CASSNSGNEQFF
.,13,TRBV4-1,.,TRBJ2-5,TGCGCCAGCAGCCAAAGACTACAAGAGACCCAGTACTTC,CASSQRLQETQYF
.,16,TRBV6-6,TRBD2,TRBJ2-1,TGTGCCAGCAGTTCCGGACTAGCGGGGGGACCCGATGAGCAGTTCTTC,CASSSGLAGGPDEQFF
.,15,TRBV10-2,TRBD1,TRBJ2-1,TGCGCCAGCAGTGAGTCCGGGACAGGGTACAATGAGCAGTTCTTC,CASSESGTGYNEQFF
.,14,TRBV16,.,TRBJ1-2,TGTGCCAGCAGCCAATCCCCGCCCGGAGATGGCTACACCTTC,CASSQSPPGDGYTF
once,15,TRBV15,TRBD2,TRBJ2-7,TGTGCCACCAGCAGTACTAGCGGGAGAATTTACGAGCAGTACTTC,CATSSTSGRIYEQYF
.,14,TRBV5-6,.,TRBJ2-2,TGTGCCAGCAGCTTATTCAGAAACACCGGGGAGCTGTTTTTT,CASSLFRNTGELFF
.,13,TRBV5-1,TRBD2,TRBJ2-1,TGCGCCAGCGGGACTAGCGGGGCCAATGAGCAGTTCTTC,CASGTSGANEQFF
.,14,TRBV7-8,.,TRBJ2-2,TGTGCCAGCAGCTTAGGGCCCTTAATCGGGGAGCTGTTTTTT,CASSLGPLIGELFF
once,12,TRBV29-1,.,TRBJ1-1,TGCAGCGTTTGGAGGGAGAACACTGAAGCTTTCTTT,CSVWRENTEAFF
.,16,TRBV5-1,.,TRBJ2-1,TGCGCCAGCAGCCTAATAGCGGTGAGCTCCTACAATGAGCAGTTCTTC,CASSLIAVSSYNEQFF
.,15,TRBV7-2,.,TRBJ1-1,TGTGCCAGCAACCTAGGACGGTTGATGAACACTGAAGCTTTCTTT,CASNLGRLMNTEAFF
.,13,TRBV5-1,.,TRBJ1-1,TGCGCCAGCACCGAAGACGGCAACACTGAAGCTTTCTTT,CASTEDGNTEAFF
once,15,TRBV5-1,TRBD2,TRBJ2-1,TGCGCCAGCAGCTTCGCGGGAGGAGACTACAATGAGCAGTTCTTC,CASSFAGGDYNEQFF
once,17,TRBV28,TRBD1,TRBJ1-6,TGTGCCAGCATCACCGGGACAGGGGGCAGGTATAATTCACCCCTCCACTTT,CASITGTGGRYNSPLHF
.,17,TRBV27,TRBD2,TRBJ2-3,TGTGCCAGCAGACACGTGGGGGCGGGAGGAGTCACAGATACGCAGTATTTT,CASRHVGAGGVTDTQYF
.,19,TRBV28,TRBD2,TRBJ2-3,TGTGCCAGCAGTAGTCCCCTAGCGGGAGGCCGATGGGGCACAGATACGCAGTATTTT,CASSSPLAGGRWGTDTQYF
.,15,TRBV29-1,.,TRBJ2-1,TGCATGATAGGGGGGCCTCTCAGCTCCTACAATGAGCAGTTCTTC,CMIGGPLSSYNEQFF
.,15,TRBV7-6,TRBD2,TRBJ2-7,TGTGCCAGCAGCTTAGAGGCTAGCGGGTCCTACGAGCAGTACTTC,CASSLEASGSYEQYF
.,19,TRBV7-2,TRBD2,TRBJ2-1,TGTGCCAGCAGCTTACAAGGACTAGCGGGAGGGATTGAGGATAATGAGCAGTTCTTC,CASSLQGLAGGIEDNEQFF
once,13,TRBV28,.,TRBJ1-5,TGTGCCAGCAGTTTGGGGGGGAGTCAGCCCCAGCATTTT,CASSLGGSQPQHF
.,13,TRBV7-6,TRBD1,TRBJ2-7,TGTGCCAGCAGCTTAGGGACAGGGGACGAGCAGTACTTC,CASSLGTGDEQYF
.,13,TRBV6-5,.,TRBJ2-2,TGTGCCAGCAGTGTAGCGGACACCGGGGAGCTGTTTTTT,CASSVADTGELFF